The present T cell receptor (beta chain) was sequenced within a study of identical twins. Study observations and caveats: Whereas memory repertoires showed no such difference, abundant cord blood beta clonotypes carried fewer insertions.

Via MiXCR, TCRdb re-called the 5' RACE reads, giving one row per CDR3 protein. This table has 450,000 or so distinct CDR3 sequences, roughly an eighth appearing once. The CDR3 has 13 amino acids. V shed 6 bases, J shed 1 base, and the junction held 5 bases outside the gene matches. CDR1 is DFQATT and CDR2 is SNEGSKA in the germline V gene (reference sequence). As regards this clonotype: The antigen remains unidentified.

This sample was also put to use in a study of yellow fever vaccine responses in identical twins.

The source is a woman aged 18-30 years in good health. Sequencing was carried out using CD4+ T cells sorted from blood. The chain uses TRBV20-1 and TRBJ2-5; 7 bases align to TRBD2. DNA of the CDR3: TGCAGTGCCCCTCGGGGGGTCCAAGAGACCCAGTACTTC. As protein: CSAPRGVQETQYF.